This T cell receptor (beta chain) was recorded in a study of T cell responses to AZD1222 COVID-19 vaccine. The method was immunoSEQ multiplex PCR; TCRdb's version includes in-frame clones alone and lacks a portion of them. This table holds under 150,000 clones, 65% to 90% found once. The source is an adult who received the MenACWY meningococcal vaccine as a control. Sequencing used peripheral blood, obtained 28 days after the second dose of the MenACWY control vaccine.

The CDR3 DNA reads as TGTGCCTGGACGCCTCTCAGGACAGCCAACACTGAAGCTTTCTTT. This translates into CAWTPLRTANTEAFF. V gene TRBV30 combines with J gene TRBJ1-1; the D gene is possibly TRBD1 (6 bases). CDR3 length: 15 residues. Germline CDR1 and CDR2: GTSNPN and SVGIG (reference sequence). With 4 bases removed from V and 2 bases from J, the gap between germline ends came to 17 bases.